Listed below are T cell receptor beta chains from one sample, sequenced in a study of T cell changes during pregnancy in multiple sclerosis. Here immunoSEQ multiplex PCR was the method, and the copy in TCRdb shows in-frame clones only, minus some. The table lists around 100,000 clones, around 92% of them singletons. This material consisted of peripheral blood, taken after pregnancy. Receptors were obtained from a female donor with multiple sclerosis, enrolled in a pregnancy study. The CDR3 runs from the conserved cysteine through the conserved F or W. A D gene is named only where the DNA matches it firmly. Part of the rows lack a size; the others show once, few, many or a class for expanded clones.

TRBV27	TRBJ1-5	.	TRBD1	TGTGCCAGCAGTCCGCAACGGAGGACAGGGGGTGTACCCCAGCATTTT	CASSPQRRTGGVPQHF
TRBV4-1	TRBJ2-3	once	.	TGCGCCAGCAGCCAGGACCATACTAGTCGCGGCACAGATACGCAGTATTTT	CASSQDHTSRGTDTQYF
TRBV6-1	TRBJ2-7	.	TRBD2	TGTGCCAGCAGTGAGGGACTAGCGGTCTACGAGCAGTACTTC	CASSEGLAVYEQYF
TRBV28	TRBJ2-5	.	.	TGTGCCAGCAGTTTGAGAGAGACCCAGTACTTC	CASSLRETQYF
TRBV5-1	TRBJ2-3	.	.	TGCGCCAGCAGCCCGAGCGAGAGCACAGATACGCAGTATTTT	CASSPSESTDTQYF
TRBV30	TRBJ1-1	.	.	TGTGCCTGGAAGGGGATGAACACTGAAGCTTTTTTT	CAWKGMNTEAFF
TRBV15	TRBJ1-1	.	.	TGTGCCACCAGCCAAAGGGAGGGATCAGCTTTCTTT	CATSQREGSAFF
TRBV30	TRBJ1-5	.	.	TGTGCCTGGAGTTCCAGAGGGGGGGCAGGGGATCAGCCCCAGCATTTT	CAWSSRGGAGDQPQHF
TRBV30	TRBJ1-4	once	TRBD1	TGTGCCTGGAGCCGTGGACAGGCAACTAATGAAAAACTGTTTTTT	CAWSRGQATNEKLFF
TRBV30	TRBJ1-1	few	.	TGTGCCTCGGAGGAGAACACTGAAGCTTTCTTT	CASEENTEAFF
TRBV29-1	TRBJ2-1	.	TRBD2	TGCAGCGTTGGAGCGGGGGAGGACAATGAGCAGTTCTTC	CSVGAGEDNEQFF
TRBV7-2	TRBJ2-1	.	TRBD1	TGTGCCAGCAGCTTAGCGGGGGGTTGGACAGGGGCCTACAATGAGCAGTTCTTC	CASSLAGGWTGAYNEQFF
TRBV29-1	TRBJ2-7	once	.	TGCAGCGTTGGGACAGCCTACGAGCAGTACTTC	CSVGTAYEQYF
TRBV7-2	TRBJ1-1	.	TRBD1	TGTGCCAGCAGCTTCCGGACAGGGGGTGGCACTGAAGCTTTCTTT	CASSFRTGGGTEAFF
TRBV2	TRBJ2-7	.	.	TGTGCCAGCAGTGACAGGGTGTACGAGCAGTACTTC	CASSDRVYEQYF
TRBV19	TRBJ1-5	.	.	TGTGCCAGTAGTTCAGACAGACGTGGGCAGCCCCAGCATTTT	CASSSDRRGQPQHF
TRBV29-1	TRBJ1-2	.	.	TGCAGCGTTGAAGGAGGAGAAGACTATGGCTACACCTTC	CSVEGGEDYGYTF
TRBV27	TRBJ2-1	.	.	TGTGCCAGCAGTTTAGATTCCGGCTACAATGAGCAGTTCTTC	CASSLDSGYNEQFF
TRBV4-1	TRBJ1-4	.	TRBD1	TGCGCCAGCAGCCGACCGGACAGGGTGCAGGAAAAACTGTTTTTT	CASSRPDRVQEKLFF
TRBV7-9	TRBJ1-5	.	.	TGTGCCAGCAGCTTAGGAGGCGGGAATCAGCCCCAGCATTTT	CASSLGGGNQPQHF
TRBV5-8	TRBJ2-7	.	.	TGTGCCAGCAGCTTGGAGAGGGACTACGAGCAGTACTTC	CASSLERDYEQYF
TRBV19	TRBJ1-2	.	TRBD1	TGTGCCAGTAGTATACGTCGCGGAAGACAGGGAGGCAACTATGGCTACACCTTC	CASSIRRGRQGGNYGYTF
TRBV19	TRBJ1-2	.	.	TGTGCCAGTAGTATGGTGGCCAGGATAGGTGGCTACACCTTC	CASSMVARIGGYTF
TRBV5-6	TRBJ2-7	.	.	TGTGCCAGCAGCCTAGGACAGTACTACGAGCAGTACTTC	CASSLGQYYEQYF
TRBV9	TRBJ2-3	.	.	TGTGCCAGCAGCGTAGGTGGAGCGGCTCGGACAGATACGCAGTATTTT	CASSVGGAARTDTQYF
TRBV10-3	TRBJ2-2	.	.	TGTGCCATCCGTACCTCGACAGACACCGGGGAGCTGTTTTTT	CAIRTSTDTGELFF
TRBV30	TRBJ2-7	.	TRBD2	TGTGCCTCCTCAGGACTAGCGGGAGGAACCTACGAGCAGTACTTC	CASSGLAGGTYEQYF
TRBV5-1	TRBJ2-1	.	.	TGCGCCAGCAGTCAGGGTAATGAGCAGTTCTTC	CASSQGNEQFF
TRBV30	TRBJ1-2	few	TRBD1	TGTGCCTGGAGGGAGACAGGGTCCGGCTATGGCTACACCTTC	CAWRETGSGYGYTF
TRBV7-8	TRBJ2-7	.	TRBD1	TGTGCCAGCAGCTTATACAGGGGATCCTACGAGCAGTACTTC	CASSLYRGSYEQYF
TRBV4-1	TRBJ2-7	.	TRBD2	TGCGCCAGCAGCCAACTAGCGGGAGGGGTCTACGAGCAGTACTTC	CASSQLAGGVYEQYF
TRBV7-9	TRBJ2-6	.	TRBD1	TGTGCCAGCAGCTCCTACCCGGGACAGGCAGGCTCTGGGGCCAACGTCCTGACTTTC	CASSSYPGQAGSGANVLTF
TRBV6-1	TRBJ1-6	.	.	TGTGCCAGCAGTGGTACCGGGACACGGATTTTAAACTCACCCCTCCACTTT	CASSGTGTRILNSPLHF
TRBV7-6	TRBJ2-3	.	TRBD1	TGTGCCAGCAGCTTAGATACAGGGGGTGCGCAGTATTTT	CASSLDTGGAQYF
TRBV11-3	TRBJ1-1	.	.	TGTGCCAGCAGCCCCTCCGGGACATCGAGAACTGAAGCTTTCTTT	CASSPSGTSRTEAFF
TRBV27	TRBJ1-5	.	TRBD1	TGTGCCAGCAGTTTAGGGACAGGGCTCAATCAGCCCCAGCATTTT	CASSLGTGLNQPQHF
TRBV29-1	TRBJ2-1	.	TRBD1	TGCAGCGTTATCCGACAGGGGGCCTACAATGAGCAGTTCTTC	CSVIRQGAYNEQFF
TRBV4-1	TRBJ1-4	once	.	TGCGCCAGCAGCAAAGACAGGAGTCAGGGTGAAAAACTGTTTTTT	CASSKDRSQGEKLFF
TRBV9	TRBJ2-4	.	.	TGTGCCAGCAGCCTAGCTAGCCAAAATAGCATTCAGTACTTC	CASSLASQNSIQYF
TRBV11-2	TRBJ2-1	once	.	TGTGCCAGCAGCGACACCTACAATGAGCAGTTCTTC	CASSDTYNEQFF
TRBV19	TRBJ1-5	.	TRBD1	TGTGCCAGTAATTTAGGGACAGGGGAGGTTCAGCCCCAGCATTTT	CASNLGTGEVQPQHF
TRBV18	TRBJ2-7	.	TRBD1	TGTGCCAGCTCACCCACGGGACAGGGGGTATCCTACGAGCAGTACTTC	CASSPTGQGVSYEQYF
TRBV7-2	TRBJ2-7	.	TRBD2	TGTGCCAGCAGCACTAGCGGGAGGGCCTTGTACGAGCAGTACTTC	CASSTSGRALYEQYF
TRBV27	TRBJ2-3	.	.	TGTGCCAGCAGTCCCCACCCGAGGCTAGCGAGTGAGACAGATACGCAGTATTTT	CASSPHPRLASETDTQYF
TRBV7-9	TRBJ1-1	.	.	TGTGCCAGCAGCTACCGAACCCAGGTTGAAGCTTTCTTT	CASSYRTQVEAFF
TRBV5-1	TRBJ2-7	.	.	TGCGCCAGCAGCTTGGGTATCAGCGGCGAGCAGTACTTC	CASSLGISGEQYF